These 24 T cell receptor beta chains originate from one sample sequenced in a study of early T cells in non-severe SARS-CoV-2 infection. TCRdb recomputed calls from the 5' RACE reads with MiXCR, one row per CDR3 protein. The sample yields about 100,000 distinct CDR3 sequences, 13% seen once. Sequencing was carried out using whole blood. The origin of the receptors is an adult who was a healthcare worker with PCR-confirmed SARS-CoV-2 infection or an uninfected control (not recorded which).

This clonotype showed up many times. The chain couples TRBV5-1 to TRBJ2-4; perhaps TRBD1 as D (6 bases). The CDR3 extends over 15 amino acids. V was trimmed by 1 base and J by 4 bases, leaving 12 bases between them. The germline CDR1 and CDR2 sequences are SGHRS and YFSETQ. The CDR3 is CASSLMSGAKNIQYF. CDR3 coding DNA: TGCGCCAGCAGCTTGATGTCAGGGGCTAAAAACATTCAGTACTTC.

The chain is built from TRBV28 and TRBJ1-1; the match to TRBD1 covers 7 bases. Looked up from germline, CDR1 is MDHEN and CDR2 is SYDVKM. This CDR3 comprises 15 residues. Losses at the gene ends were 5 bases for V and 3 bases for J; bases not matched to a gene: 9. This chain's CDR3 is CASSPRGRGDTEAFF. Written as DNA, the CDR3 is TGTGCCAGCAGTCCAAGGGGGCGCGGGGACACTGAAGCTTTCTTT. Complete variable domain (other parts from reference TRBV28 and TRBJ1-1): DVKVTQSSRYLVKRTGEKVFLECVQDMDHENMFWYRQDPGLGLRLIYFSYDVKMKEKGDIPEGYSVSREKKERFSLILESASTNQTSMYLCASSPRGRGDTEAFFGQGTRLTVV.

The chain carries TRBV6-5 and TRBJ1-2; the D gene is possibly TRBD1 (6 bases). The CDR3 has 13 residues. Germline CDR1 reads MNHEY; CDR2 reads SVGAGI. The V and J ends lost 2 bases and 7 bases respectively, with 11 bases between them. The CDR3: CASSYGRGSGYTF. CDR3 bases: TGTGCCAGCAGTTACGGCAGGGGAAGTGGCTACACCTTC.

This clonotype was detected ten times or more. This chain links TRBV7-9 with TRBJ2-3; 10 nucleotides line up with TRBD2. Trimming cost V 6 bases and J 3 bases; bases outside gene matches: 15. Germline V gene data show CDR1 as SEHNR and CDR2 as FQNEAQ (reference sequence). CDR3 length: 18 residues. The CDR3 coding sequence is TGTGCCAGCAGTCTAGGACTAGCGGCCTTAACTGGGACAGATACGCAGTATTTT. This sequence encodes CASSLGLAALTGTDTQYF.

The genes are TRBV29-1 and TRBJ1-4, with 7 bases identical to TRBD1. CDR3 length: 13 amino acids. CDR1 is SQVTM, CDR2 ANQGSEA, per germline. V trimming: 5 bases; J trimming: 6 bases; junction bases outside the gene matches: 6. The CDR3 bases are TGCAGCGTTTCCAGGGGGTCAGATGAAAAACTGTTTTTT. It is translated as CSVSRGSDEKLFF.

CDR3 DNA: TGTGCCAGCTCACTAGGACAGGTAACCTTGAACACTGAAGCTTTCTTT. As protein: CASSLGQVTLNTEAFF. The chain links TRBV18 to TRBJ1-1; 7 bases match TRBD1. The V segment lost 4 bases and the J segment 0 bases; nucleotides outside the gene matches: 8. Germline V gene lookup returns CDR1 KGHSH and CDR2 LQKENI. The CDR3 is 16 residues long.

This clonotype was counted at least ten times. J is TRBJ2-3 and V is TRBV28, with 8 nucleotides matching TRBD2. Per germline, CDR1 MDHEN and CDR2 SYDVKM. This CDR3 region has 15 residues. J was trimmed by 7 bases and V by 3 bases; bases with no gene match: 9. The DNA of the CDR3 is TGTGCCAGCAGTTTTGGGGGACTAGATCTCCATACGCAGTATTTT. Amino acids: CASSFGGLDLHTQYF.

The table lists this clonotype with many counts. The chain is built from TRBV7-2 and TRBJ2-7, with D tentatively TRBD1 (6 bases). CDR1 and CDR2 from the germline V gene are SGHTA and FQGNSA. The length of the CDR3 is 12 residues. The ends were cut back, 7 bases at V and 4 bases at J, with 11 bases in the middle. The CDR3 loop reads CASTDDRYEQYF. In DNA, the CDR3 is TGTGCCAGCACCGACGACAGGTACGAGCAGTACTTC.

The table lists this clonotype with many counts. Here the CDR3 DNA reads TGTGCCAGCAGCTTAGCGCGGATGGGGCTCCCCGGGGAGCTGTTTTTT. The encoded protein is CASSLARMGLPGELFF. The chain recombines TRBV7-8 with TRBJ2-2; the D gene is possibly TRBD1 (5 bases). The CDR3 is 16 amino acids. Germline CDR1 SGHVS, CDR2 FQNEAQ. V shed 0 bases and J shed 6 bases, with 14 bases lying between them.

The CDR3 sequence: CASAVDYEQYF. CDR3 coding DNA: TGTGCCAGCGCCGTCGACTACGAGCAGTACTTC. This chain joins TRBV7-2 and TRBJ2-7; D ambiguous. The CDR3 spans 11 residues. Germline CDR1 SGHTA, CDR2 FQGNSA. V lost 8 bases to trimming and J lost 3 bases, with 8 bases between them.

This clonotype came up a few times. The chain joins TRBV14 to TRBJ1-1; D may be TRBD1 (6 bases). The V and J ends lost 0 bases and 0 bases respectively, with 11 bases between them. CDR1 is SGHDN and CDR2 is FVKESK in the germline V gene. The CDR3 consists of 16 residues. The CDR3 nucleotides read TGTGCCAGCAGCCAAGATTACGGACAGTTGAACACTGAAGCTTTCTTT. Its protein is CASSQDYGQLNTEAFF.

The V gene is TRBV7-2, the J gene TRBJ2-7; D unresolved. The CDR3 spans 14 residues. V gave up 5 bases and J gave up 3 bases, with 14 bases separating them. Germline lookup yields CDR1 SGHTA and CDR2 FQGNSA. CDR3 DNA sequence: TGTGCCAGCAGCCCCTCGAACCCGGGCTACGAGCAGTACTTC. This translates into CASSPSNPGYEQYF.

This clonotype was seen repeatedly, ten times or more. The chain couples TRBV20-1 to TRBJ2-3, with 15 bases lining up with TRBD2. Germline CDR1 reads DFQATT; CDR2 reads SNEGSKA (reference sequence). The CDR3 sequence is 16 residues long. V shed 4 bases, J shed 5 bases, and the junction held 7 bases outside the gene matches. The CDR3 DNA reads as TGCAGTGCTACCAGCCTGGGACTAGCGGGGGGAGATACGCAGTATTTT. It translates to CSATSLGLAGGDTQYF.

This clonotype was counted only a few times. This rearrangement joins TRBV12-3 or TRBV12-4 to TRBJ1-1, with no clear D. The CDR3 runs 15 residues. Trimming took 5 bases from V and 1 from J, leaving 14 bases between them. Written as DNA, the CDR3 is TGTGCCAGCAGTCTTGCTCCGGGGTCGAACACTGAAGCTTTCTTT. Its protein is CASSLAPGSNTEAFF.

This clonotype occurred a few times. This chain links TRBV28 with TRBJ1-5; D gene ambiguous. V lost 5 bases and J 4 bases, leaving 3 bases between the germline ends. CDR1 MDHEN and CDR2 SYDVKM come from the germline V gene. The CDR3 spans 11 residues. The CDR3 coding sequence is TGTGCCAGCAGTGAAAATCAGCCCCAGCATTTT. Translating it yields CASSENQPQHF.

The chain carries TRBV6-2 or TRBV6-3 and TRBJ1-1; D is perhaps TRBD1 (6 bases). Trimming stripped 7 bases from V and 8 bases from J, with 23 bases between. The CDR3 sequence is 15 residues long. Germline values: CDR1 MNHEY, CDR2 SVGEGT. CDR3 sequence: CASTPAGQSIREAFF. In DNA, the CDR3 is TGTGCCAGCACCCCTGCAGGACAGTCCATCAGAGAAGCTTTCTTT.

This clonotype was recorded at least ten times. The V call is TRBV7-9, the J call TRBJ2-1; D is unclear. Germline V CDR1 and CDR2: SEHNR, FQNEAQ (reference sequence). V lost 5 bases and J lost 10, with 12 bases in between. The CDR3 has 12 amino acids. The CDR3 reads CASSTDTTEQFF. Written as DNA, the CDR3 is TGTGCCAGCAGCACTGATACGACGGAGCAGTTCTTC. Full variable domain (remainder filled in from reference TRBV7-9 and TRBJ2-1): DTGVSQNPRHKITKRGQNVTFRCDPISEHNRLYWYRQTLGQGPEFLTYFQNEAQLEKSRLLSDRFSAERPKGSFSTLEIQRTEQGDSAMYLCASSTDTTEQFFGPGTRLTVL.

The CDR3 sequence: CATSDLIGRSDYEQYF. The CDR3 region has the DNA TGTGCCACCAGTGATTTAATCGGCCGTTCCGATTACGAGCAGTACTTC. The chain has TRBV24-1 and TRBJ2-7; D is unresolved. Germline loops: CDR1 KGHDR, CDR2 SFDVKD. The CDR3 is 16 residues long. V was clipped by 1 base and J by 4 bases, with 16 bases between them.

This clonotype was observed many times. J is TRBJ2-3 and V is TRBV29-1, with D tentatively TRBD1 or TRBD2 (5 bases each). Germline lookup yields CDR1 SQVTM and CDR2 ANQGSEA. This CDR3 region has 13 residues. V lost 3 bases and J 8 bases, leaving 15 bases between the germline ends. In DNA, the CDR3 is TGCAGCGTTGATTTGGGGACCCCGGGTACGCAGTATTTT. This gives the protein CSVDLGTPGTQYF.

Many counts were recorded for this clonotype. CDR3 residues: CASSMRSAIGNEQFF. DNA for the CDR3: TGTGCCAGCTCCATGAGGTCTGCAATAGGCAATGAGCAGTTCTTC. This rearrangement joins TRBV5-4 to TRBJ2-1; no clear D gene. Deletions cut 7 bases from V and 6 bases from J, with 20 bases between. The CDR3 is 15 amino acids. Germline V gene data show CDR1 as SGHNT and CDR2 as YYREEE (reference sequence).

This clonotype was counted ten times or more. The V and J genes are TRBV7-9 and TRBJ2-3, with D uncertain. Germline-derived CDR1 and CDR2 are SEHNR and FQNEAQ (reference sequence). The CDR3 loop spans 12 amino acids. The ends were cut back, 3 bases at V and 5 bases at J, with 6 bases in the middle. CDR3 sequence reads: CASSFGKDTQYF. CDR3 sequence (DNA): TGTGCCAGCAGCTTTGGGAAAGATACGCAGTATTTT. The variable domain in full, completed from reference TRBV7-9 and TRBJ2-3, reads DTGVSQNPRHKITKRGQNVTFRCDPISEHNRLYWYRQTLGQGPEFLTYFQNEAQLEKSRLLSDRFSAERPKGSFSTLEIQRTEQGDSAMYLCASSFGKDTQYFGPGTRLTVL.

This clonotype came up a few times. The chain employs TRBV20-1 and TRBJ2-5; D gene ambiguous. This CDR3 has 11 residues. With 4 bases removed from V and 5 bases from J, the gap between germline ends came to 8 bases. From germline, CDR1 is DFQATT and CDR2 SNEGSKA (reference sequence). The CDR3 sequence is CSATNGETQYF. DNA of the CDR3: TGCAGTGCTACGAACGGGGAGACCCAGTACTTC.

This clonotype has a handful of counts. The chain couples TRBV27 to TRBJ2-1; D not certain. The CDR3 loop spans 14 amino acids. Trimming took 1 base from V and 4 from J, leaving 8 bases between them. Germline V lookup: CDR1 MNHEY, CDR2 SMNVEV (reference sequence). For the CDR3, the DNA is TGTGCCAGCAGTTTATTACCAGCATACAATGAGCAGTTCTTC. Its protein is CASSLLPAYNEQFF.

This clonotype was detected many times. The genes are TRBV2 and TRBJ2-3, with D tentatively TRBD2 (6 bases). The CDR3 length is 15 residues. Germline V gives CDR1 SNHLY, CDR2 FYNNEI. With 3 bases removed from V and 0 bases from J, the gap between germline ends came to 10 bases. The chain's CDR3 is CASSDKGTSTDTQYF. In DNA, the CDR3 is TGTGCCAGCAGTGATAAAGGGACTAGCACAGATACGCAGTATTTT. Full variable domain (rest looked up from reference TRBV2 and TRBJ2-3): EPEVTQTPSHQVTQMGQEVILRCVPISNHLYFYWYRQILGQKVEFLVSFYNNEISEKSEIFDDQFSVERPDGSNFTLKIRSTKLEDSAMYFCASSDKGTSTDTQYFGPGTRLTVL.